This is a list of T cell receptor beta chains from one sample in a study of cytomegalovirus exposure and HLA in healthy donors. Assay: immunoSEQ multiplex PCR; the TCRdb copy retains only in-frame clones and omits some. The sample includes fewer than 200,000 clones, approximately 79% of them seen just once. The material sequenced was PBMCs. The receptors originated from a man aged 35 to 55 in good health and CMV-seropositive. Each CDR3 is given with its conserved first and last residue. D genes are given only for firm matches. Clone size, where shown, is once, few, many, or a class for clones that have expanded.

CDR3aa: CASRDSQETQYF
CDR3nt: TGTGCCAGCAGAGACTCCCAAGAGACCCAGTACTTC
j_gene: TRBJ2-5
d_gene: .
abundance: .
v_gene: TRBV2

CDR3aa: CASSLEAGVGNEQFF
CDR3nt: TGCGCCAGCAGCTTGGAGGCAGGGGTCGGCAATGAGCAGTTCTTC
j_gene: TRBJ2-1
d_gene: .
abundance: .
v_gene: TRBV5-1

CDR3aa: CASSLVGFSYNEQFF
CDR3nt: TGTGCCAGCAGCTTAGTGGGCTTCTCCTACAATGAGCAGTTCTTC
j_gene: TRBJ2-1
d_gene: .
abundance: .
v_gene: TRBV7-9

CDR3aa: CASSPGTGSIGETQYF
CDR3nt: TGCGCCAGCAGCCCCGGCACAGGGTCGATAGGAGAGACCCAGTACTTC
j_gene: TRBJ2-5
d_gene: .
abundance: .
v_gene: TRBV5-1

CDR3aa: CASSTGTPGYTF
CDR3nt: TGTGCCAGCAGCACCGGGACACCTGGCTACACCTTC
j_gene: TRBJ1-2
d_gene: .
abundance: few
v_gene: TRBV5-6

CDR3aa: CASSMGLAGGYEQFF
CDR3nt: TGTGCCAGCAGCATGGGACTAGCGGGAGGCTATGAGCAGTTCTTC
j_gene: TRBJ2-1
d_gene: TRBD2
abundance: .
v_gene: TRBV5-4

CDR3aa: CAISTQGTEAFF
CDR3nt: TGTGCCATCAGTACCCAGGGAACTGAAGCTTTCTTT
j_gene: TRBJ1-1
d_gene: .
abundance: few
v_gene: TRBV10-3

CDR3aa: CASSEARGRNTQYF
CDR3nt: TGTGCCAGCAGTGAAGCCCGGGGTAGGAATACGCAGTATTTT
j_gene: TRBJ2-3
d_gene: .
abundance: .
v_gene: TRBV2

CDR3aa: CSVGQVEDTQYF
CDR3nt: TGCAGCGTGGGACAGGTGGAGGATACGCAGTATTTT
j_gene: TRBJ2-3
d_gene: TRBD1
abundance: .
v_gene: TRBV29-1

CDR3aa: CASNIRTGTSYEQYF
CDR3nt: TGTGCCAGCAACATAAGAACCGGGACTAGCTACGAGCAGTACTTC
j_gene: TRBJ2-7
d_gene: TRBD2
abundance: .
v_gene: TRBV13

CDR3aa: CASSTSGRETQYF
CDR3nt: TGCGCCAGCAGCACTAGCGGGAGAGAGACCCAGTACTTC
j_gene: TRBJ2-5
d_gene: TRBD2
abundance: few
v_gene: TRBV5-1

CDR3aa: CASSPGNEQFF
CDR3nt: TGCGCCAGCAGTCCAGGCAATGAGCAGTTCTTC
j_gene: TRBJ2-1
d_gene: .
abundance: .
v_gene: TRBV10-2

CDR3aa: CASSAGQGTAPYGYTF
CDR3nt: TGTGCCAGCAGCGCCGGACAGGGGACGGCCCCCTATGGCTACACCTTC
j_gene: TRBJ1-2
d_gene: TRBD1
abundance: once
v_gene: TRBV11-2

CDR3aa: CASTRVGWGYNEQFF
CDR3nt: TGTGCCAGCACCAGGGTGGGGTGGGGATACAATGAGCAGTTCTTC
j_gene: TRBJ2-1
d_gene: .
abundance: .
v_gene: TRBV6-1

CDR3aa: CASSRGEETQYF
CDR3nt: TGTGCCAGCAGCAGGGGGGAAGAGACCCAGTACTTC
j_gene: TRBJ2-5
d_gene: .
abundance: once
v_gene: TRBV27

CDR3aa: CASSQPGQLNEQYF
CDR3nt: TGTGCCAGCAGCCAGCCGGGACAGCTAAACGAGCAGTACTTC
j_gene: TRBJ2-7
d_gene: TRBD1
abundance: once
v_gene: TRBV7-8

CDR3aa: CASSQRGQTYEQYF
CDR3nt: TGTGCCAGCTCACAAAGGGGACAGACCTACGAGCAGTACTTC
j_gene: TRBJ2-7
d_gene: TRBD1
abundance: .
v_gene: TRBV18

CDR3aa: CAISPSGGADTGELFF
CDR3nt: TGTGCCATCAGCCCTTCCGGGGGGGCCGACACCGGGGAGCTGTTTTTT
j_gene: TRBJ2-2
d_gene: TRBD2
abundance: few
v_gene: TRBV10-3

CDR3aa: CASSFQVVSRRYNEQFF
CDR3nt: TGTGCCAGCAGTTTTCAGGTAGTATCCCGACGTTACAATGAGCAGTTCTTC
j_gene: TRBJ2-1
d_gene: .
abundance: .
v_gene: TRBV28

CDR3aa: CASSGTVTEAFF
CDR3nt: TGTGCCAGCAGTGGGACAGTTACTGAAGCTTTCTTT
j_gene: TRBJ1-1
d_gene: .
abundance: .
v_gene: TRBV2

CDR3aa: CATSSDPPSGRDEQYF
CDR3nt: TGTGCCACCAGCAGCGACCCTCCTAGCGGGAGGGACGAGCAGTACTTC
j_gene: TRBJ2-7
d_gene: TRBD2
abundance: .
v_gene: TRBV15

CDR3aa: CASSSYRGTDEAFF
CDR3nt: TGCGCCAGCAGCTCTTACAGGGGGACGGATGAAGCTTTCTTT
j_gene: TRBJ1-1
d_gene: TRBD1
abundance: .
v_gene: TRBV5-1

CDR3aa: CASSEHRSYTF
CDR3nt: TGTGCCAGCAGTGAACACAGGTCCTACACCTTC
j_gene: TRBJ1-2
d_gene: .
abundance: .
v_gene: TRBV28

CDR3aa: CASSPGPSNTEAFF
CDR3nt: TGTGCCAGCAGCCCAGGCCCCAGCAACACTGAAGCTTTCTTT
j_gene: TRBJ1-1
d_gene: .
abundance: .
v_gene: TRBV7-3

CDR3aa: CAWSVLGKNIQYF
CDR3nt: TGTGCCTGGAGTGTGCTCGGCAAAAACATTCAGTACTTC
j_gene: TRBJ2-4
d_gene: .
abundance: .
v_gene: TRBV30

CDR3aa: CSHTGTDQETQYF
CDR3nt: TGCAGCCACACGGGGACAGACCAAGAGACCCAGTACTTC
j_gene: TRBJ2-5
d_gene: TRBD1
abundance: .
v_gene: TRBV29-1

CDR3aa: CASSERAGARLNEQFF
CDR3nt: TGTGCCAGCAGTGAAAGAGCGGGAGCTCGTCTCAATGAGCAGTTCTTC
j_gene: TRBJ2-1
d_gene: TRBD2
abundance: .
v_gene: TRBV6-1

CDR3aa: CASSLSGIWAYEQYF
CDR3nt: TGCGCCAGCAGCTTAAGCGGGATCTGGGCCTACGAGCAGTACTTC
j_gene: TRBJ2-7
d_gene: TRBD2
abundance: .
v_gene: TRBV5-1

CDR3aa: CASSFDRSPEAFF
CDR3nt: TGTGCCAGCAGCTTCGACAGGTCTCCTGAAGCTTTCTTT
j_gene: TRBJ1-1
d_gene: .
abundance: .
v_gene: TRBV11-2

CDR3aa: CSGGRGPYEQYF
CDR3nt: TGCAGCGGCGGGAGGGGTCCCTACGAGCAGTACTTC
j_gene: TRBJ2-7
d_gene: TRBD2
abundance: .
v_gene: TRBV29-1

CDR3aa: CASSLEWETYNEQFF
CDR3nt: TGTGCCAGCAGCTTAGAGTGGGAGACCTACAATGAGCAGTTCTTC
j_gene: TRBJ2-1
d_gene: .
abundance: .
v_gene: TRBV11-3

CDR3aa: CASIRPSKRLAAKDVAYEQYF
CDR3nt: TGTGCCAGCATCCGCCCGTCCAAACGACTAGCGGCCAAGGACGTCGCCTACGAGCAGTACTTC
j_gene: TRBJ2-7
d_gene: TRBD2
abundance: .
v_gene: TRBV2

CDR3aa: CAISKYGQGTYEQYF
CDR3nt: TGTGCCATCTCGAAGTACGGACAGGGGACCTACGAGCAGTACTTC
j_gene: TRBJ2-7
d_gene: TRBD1
abundance: .
v_gene: TRBV10-3

CDR3aa: CASSPTLRYHEQFF
CDR3nt: TGTGCCAGCAGCCCAACCCTGCGCTACCATGAGCAGTTCTTC
j_gene: TRBJ2-1
d_gene: .
abundance: .
v_gene: TRBV14

CDR3aa: CASSLRSGLQETQYF
CDR3nt: TGTGCCAGCAGTTTGCGTAGCGGTCTCCAAGAGACCCAGTACTTC
j_gene: TRBJ2-5
d_gene: .
abundance: .
v_gene: TRBV2

CDR3aa: CASSDRTGGNQPQHF
CDR3nt: TGTGCCAGCAGTGACAGGACAGGGGGCAATCAGCCCCAGCATTTT
j_gene: TRBJ1-5
d_gene: TRBD1
abundance: .
v_gene: TRBV6-1

CDR3aa: CASSEEGGGANVLTF
CDR3nt: TGTGCCAGCAGTGAAGAGGGAGGAGGGGCCAACGTCCTGACTTTC
j_gene: TRBJ2-6
d_gene: .
abundance: .
v_gene: TRBV6-1

CDR3aa: CSVGDTKYYEQYF
CDR3nt: TGCAGCGTTGGGGACACCAAGTACTACGAGCAGTACTTC
j_gene: TRBJ2-7
d_gene: .
abundance: .
v_gene: TRBV29-1

CDR3aa: CASSPEWQKNEKLFF
CDR3nt: TGTGCCAGCTCACCGGAGTGGCAGAAGAATGAAAAACTGTTTTTT
j_gene: TRBJ1-4
d_gene: .
abundance: .
v_gene: TRBV18

CDR3aa: CAISTDATNEKLFF
CDR3nt: TGTGCCATCAGCACAGATGCAACTAATGAAAAACTGTTTTTT
j_gene: TRBJ1-4
d_gene: .
abundance: .
v_gene: TRBV10-3

CDR3aa: CASSIEASGSLRRFF
CDR3nt: TGTGCCAGTAGTATAGAGGCTAGCGGGAGCCTCAGGCGGTTCTTC
j_gene: TRBJ2-1
d_gene: TRBD2
abundance: .
v_gene: TRBV19

CDR3aa: CASSPSSEAFF
CDR3nt: TGTGCCAGCAGCCCCTCCTCTGAAGCTTTCTTT
j_gene: TRBJ1-1
d_gene: .
abundance: few
v_gene: TRBV28

CDR3aa: CASSPGGPANYGYTF
CDR3nt: TGTGCCAGTAGTCCAGGGGGGCCTGCTAACTATGGCTACACCTTC
j_gene: TRBJ1-2
d_gene: TRBD1
abundance: .
v_gene: TRBV19

CDR3aa: CASSESEGRRYF
CDR3nt: TGTGCCAGCAGTGAATCCGAGGGAAGACGGTACTTC
j_gene: TRBJ2-7
d_gene: .
abundance: few
v_gene: TRBV25-1

CDR3aa: CASSGTSGRAVNEQFF
CDR3nt: TGTGCCAGCAGCGGGACTAGCGGGAGGGCCGTTAATGAGCAGTTCTTC
j_gene: TRBJ2-1
d_gene: TRBD2
abundance: .
v_gene: TRBV2

CDR3aa: CASSLEGGRATREQYF
CDR3nt: TGTGCCAGCAGCTTAGAAGGTGGGAGGGCTACACGCGAGCAGTACTTC
j_gene: TRBJ2-7
d_gene: TRBD2
abundance: .
v_gene: TRBV7-2

CDR3aa: CASSSNLRQGDEQYF
CDR3nt: TGTGCCAGCAGTTCAAACCTTAGACAGGGCGACGAGCAGTACTTC
j_gene: TRBJ2-7
d_gene: TRBD1
abundance: .
v_gene: TRBV28

CDR3aa: CAITPDRYSGNTIYF
CDR3nt: TGTGCCATCACCCCGGACAGGTACTCTGGAAACACCATATATTTT
j_gene: TRBJ1-3
d_gene: TRBD1
abundance: few
v_gene: TRBV10-3

CDR3aa: CATSGTGRNNEQFF
CDR3nt: TGTGCCACCAGCGGGACAGGGCGCAACAATGAGCAGTTCTTC
j_gene: TRBJ2-1
d_gene: TRBD1
abundance: .
v_gene: TRBV15

CDR3aa: CASSPVTSSNEQFF
CDR3nt: TGTGCCAGCAGCCCGGTAACTAGCTCCAATGAGCAGTTCTTC
j_gene: TRBJ2-1
d_gene: .
abundance: few
v_gene: TRBV7-3

CDR3aa: CAVWHGPIGSYTF
CDR3nt: TGTGCCGTTTGGCACGGCCCAATCGGGAGCTACACCTTC
j_gene: TRBJ1-2
d_gene: .
abundance: .
v_gene: TRBV6-1

CDR3aa: CARGGTSNTGELFF
CDR3nt: TGTGCCAGGGGGGGGACTAGCAACACCGGGGAGCTGTTTTTT
j_gene: TRBJ2-2
d_gene: TRBD2
abundance: .
v_gene: TRBV2

CDR3aa: CASSPPSLPGDTQYF
CDR3nt: TGTGCCAGCTCACCACCGAGCCTACCGGGGGATACGCAGTATTTT
j_gene: TRBJ2-3
d_gene: .
abundance: .
v_gene: TRBV18

CDR3aa: CASSIGAGQPQHF
CDR3nt: TGTGCCAGTAGTATAGGGGCAGGTCAGCCCCAGCATTTT
j_gene: TRBJ1-5
d_gene: .
abundance: .
v_gene: TRBV19

CDR3aa: CAWSDPSSGSPDTQYF
CDR3nt: TGTGCCTGGAGTGACCCTTCTAGCGGGAGCCCAGATACGCAGTATTTT
j_gene: TRBJ2-3
d_gene: TRBD2
abundance: .
v_gene: TRBV30

CDR3aa: CASSLGQNYEQYF
CDR3nt: TGTGCCAGCAGTTTGGGACAGAACTACGAGCAGTACTTC
j_gene: TRBJ2-7
d_gene: TRBD1
abundance: .
v_gene: TRBV28

CDR3aa: CASSVSTDTQYF
CDR3nt: TGTGCCAGCAGCGTCTCGACAGATACGCAGTATTTT
j_gene: TRBJ2-3
d_gene: .
abundance: once
v_gene: TRBV7-9

CDR3aa: CASRSDRFPSYEQYF
CDR3nt: TGTGCCAGCAGATCCGACAGGTTCCCCTCCTACGAGCAGTACTTC
j_gene: TRBJ2-7
d_gene: .
abundance: once
v_gene: TRBV2

CDR3aa: CASRIPGQGLGLAFF
CDR3nt: TGTGCCAGTAGAATCCCGGGACAGGGACTCGGGTTGGCTTTCTTT
j_gene: TRBJ1-1
d_gene: TRBD1
abundance: .
v_gene: TRBV19